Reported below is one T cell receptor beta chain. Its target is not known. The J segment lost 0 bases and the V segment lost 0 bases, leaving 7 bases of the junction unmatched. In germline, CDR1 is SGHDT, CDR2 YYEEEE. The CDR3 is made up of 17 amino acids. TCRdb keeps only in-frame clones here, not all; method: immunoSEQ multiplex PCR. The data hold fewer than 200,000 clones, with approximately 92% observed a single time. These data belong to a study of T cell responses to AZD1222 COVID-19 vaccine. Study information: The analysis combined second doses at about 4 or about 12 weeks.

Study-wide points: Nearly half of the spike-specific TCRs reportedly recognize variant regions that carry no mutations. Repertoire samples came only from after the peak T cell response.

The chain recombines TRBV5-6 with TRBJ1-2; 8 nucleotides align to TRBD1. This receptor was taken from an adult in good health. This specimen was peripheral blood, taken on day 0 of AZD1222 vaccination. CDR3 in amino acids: CASSLDQGAVANYGYTF. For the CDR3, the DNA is TGTGCCAGCAGCTTGGATCAGGGGGCTGTAGCTAACTATGGCTACACCTTC.